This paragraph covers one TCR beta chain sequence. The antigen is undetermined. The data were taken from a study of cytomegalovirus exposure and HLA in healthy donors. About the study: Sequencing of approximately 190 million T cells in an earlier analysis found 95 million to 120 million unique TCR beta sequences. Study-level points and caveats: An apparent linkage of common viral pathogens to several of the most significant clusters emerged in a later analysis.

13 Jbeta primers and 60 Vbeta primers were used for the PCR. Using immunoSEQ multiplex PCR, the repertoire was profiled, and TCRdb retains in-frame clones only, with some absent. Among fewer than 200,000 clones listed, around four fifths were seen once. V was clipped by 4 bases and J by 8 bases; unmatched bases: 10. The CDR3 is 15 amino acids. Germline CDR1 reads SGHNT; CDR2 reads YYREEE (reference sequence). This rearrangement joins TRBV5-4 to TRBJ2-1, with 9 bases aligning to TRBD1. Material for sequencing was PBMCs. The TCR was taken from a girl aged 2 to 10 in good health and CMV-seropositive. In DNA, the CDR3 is TGTGCCAGCAGCGGCGGGACAGGGTTCCGTGATGAGCAGTTCTTC. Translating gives CASSGGTGFRDEQFF. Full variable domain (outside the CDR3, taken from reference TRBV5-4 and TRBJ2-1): ETGVTQSPTHLIKTRGQQVTLRCSSQSGHNTVSWYQQALGQGPQFIFQYYREEENGRGNFPPRFSGLQFPNYSSELNVNALELDDSALYLCASSGGTGFRDEQFFGPGTRLTVL.